Detailed here is one T cell receptor beta chain. Antigen specificity is unknown. The data were obtained in a study of T cell repertoires in cytomegalovirus infection. About the research overall: It can be stated that public TCR beta signatures indicated CMV infection as well as a matching HLA type. Study outcomes and limitations: Cumulative public TCR beta family frequency identified CMV carriers with the relevant HLA.

The CDR3 consists of 15 residues. Germline assignment: CDR1 SGHTA and CDR2 FQGTGA. The V end was cut by 4 bases, the J end by 0 bases, with 11 bases between. One entry per CDR3 protein, called by TCRdb with MiXCR from the reads. The repertoire holds about 450,000 distinct CDR3 sequences, with about 33% as singletons. The TCR originated in a human donor in good health (CMV status not recorded). Some clones in this sample may be carry-over from other donors' samples. The chain uses TRBV7-3 and TRBJ2-3; a weak D match, TRBD1 (7 bases). Specimen: PBMCs. The CDR3 DNA is TGTGCCAGCAGCTCCGGGGGACAGAGCACAGATACGCAGTATTTT. Its protein is CASSSGGQSTDTQYF.